The 16 T cell receptor beta chains below come from one sample, sequenced in a study of cytomegalovirus exposure and HLA in healthy donors. The study ran its PCR with 60 Vbeta and 13 Jbeta primers. Libraries were prepared by immunoSEQ multiplex PCR; TCRdb keeps only in-frame clonotypes and omits some of them. The table records 210,000 or so clones, 70% to 90% of them present only once. The sequencing input was PBMCs. These receptors all come from a human donor in good health.

This chain uses TRBV7-9 with TRBJ2-1; a weak D match, TRBD1 (6 bases). Trimming took 1 base from V and 4 from J, leaving 8 bases between them. CDR1 and CDR2 (germline): SEHNR, FQNEAQ (reference sequence). The CDR3 loop spans 14 amino acids. This CDR3 reads CASSLGTGYNEQFF. The CDR3 bases are TGTGCCAGCAGCTTAGGCACAGGGTACAATGAGCAGTTCTTC.

The CDR3 protein is CASSFDSLTKAFF. In nucleotides, the CDR3 is TGCGCCAGCAGCTTTGACAGTTTGACAAAAGCTTTCTTT. V gene TRBV10-1 combines with J gene TRBJ1-1, with D possibly matching TRBD1 (5 bases). Trimming shortened V by 6 bases and J by 9 bases, and 17 bases separated the two germline ends. The CDR3 sequence is 13 residues long. CDR1 and CDR2 (germline): WNHNN, SYGVQD (reference sequence).

The chain carries TRBV9 and TRBJ2-7, with 8 bases lining up with TRBD2. Per germline, CDR1 SGDLS and CDR2 YYNGEE. This CDR3 has 15 residues. Unmatched junction bases numbered 8, after V lost 2 bases and J lost 4 bases. The CDR3 DNA reads TGTGCCAGCAGCGTCTCCCCCAGCGGGAGATACGAGCAGTACTTC. Translated, it gives CASSVSPSGRYEQYF.

The rearrangement links TRBV7-6 to TRBJ1-1, with D possibly TRBD1 on 6 matching bases. Trimming cost V 1 base and J 9 bases, with 9 bases left between them. Germline assignment: CDR1 SGHVS and CDR2 FNYEAQ. The CDR3 contains 12 residues. In nucleotides, the CDR3 is TGTGCCAGCAGCTTAGAAGGGGACAAAGCTTTCTTT. Protein product: CASSLEGDKAFF.

The rearrangement joins TRBV2 to TRBJ2-5, with D possibly being TRBD1 (6 bases). The V end lost 6 bases, the J end lost 5 bases, and 19 bases lay between the germline ends. Germline assignment: CDR1 SNHLY and CDR2 FYNNEI. CDR3 length: 15 residues. The CDR3 sequence is CASRNRDTGGETQYF. CDR3 nucleotide sequence: TGTGCCAGCAGGAACAGGGACACCGGCGGGGAGACCCAGTACTTC.

This clone turned up a few times. This sequence joins TRBV4-1 and TRBJ2-2; TRBD2 might be the D (5 bases). The germline CDR1 and CDR2 sequences are MGHRA and YSYEKL. The V gene lost 4 bases and the J gene lost 0 bases, with 12 bases spanning the gap. This CDR3 contains 16 residues. DNA for the CDR3: TGCGCCAGCAGCCCAGGAGTCGGGGCGAACACCGGGGAGCTGTTTTTT. Amino acid sequence: CASSPGVGANTGELFF.

The chain employs TRBV4-3 and TRBJ1-2, with 8 bases aligning to TRBD1. The CDR3 length is 14 residues. The germline V gene encodes CDR1 LGHNA and CDR2 YSLEER. The ends lost 4 bases at V and 3 bases at J; junction bases unmatched: 4. CDR3 loop: CASSPGGAYYGYTF. DNA of the CDR3: TGCGCCAGCAGCCCAGGGGGCGCGTACTATGGCTACACCTTC.

This clone has just a few counts. The chain combines TRBV5-1 with TRBJ1-5; 7 bases fit TRBD1. The CDR3 is 15 amino acids. From germline, CDR1 is SGHRS and CDR2 YFSETQ. Losses at the gene ends were 1 base for V and 3 bases for J; bases not matched to a gene: 4. CDR3 sequence reads: CASSLTTGSNQPQHF. The CDR3 DNA is TGCGCCAGCAGCTTGACGACAGGGTCCAATCAGCCCCAGCATTTT. Based on the CDR3 plus reference TRBV5-1 and TRBJ1-5, the full variable domain is KAGVTQTPRYLIKTRGQQVTLSCSPISGHRSVSWYQQTPGQGLQFLFEYFSETQRNKGNFPGRFSGRQFSNSRSEMNVSTLELGDSALYLCASSLTTGSNQPQHFGDGTRLSIL.

The rearrangement uses TRBV7-9 and TRBJ1-4, with 9 bases matching TRBD1. Germline V gene sequence: CDR1 SEHNR, CDR2 FQNEAQ (reference sequence). The CDR3 sequence is 13 residues long. J gave up 5 bases and V 10 bases, and 5 bases lay outside the gene matches. The DNA of the CDR3 is TGTGCCACCACCGGACAGGGGAATGAAAAACTGTTTTTT. This gives the protein CATTGQGNEKLFF.

This chain links TRBV19 with TRBJ1-5; D may be TRBD1 (5 bases). This CDR3 is built from 15 residues. The V gene's germline CDR1 is LNHDA and CDR2 SQIVND (reference sequence). The V and J ends lost 6 bases and 3 bases respectively, with 15 bases between them. The CDR3 coding sequence is TGTGCCAGTAGCTGGGCGGCCAGGGACAATCAGCCCCAGCATTTT. It translates to CASSWAARDNQPQHF. The complete variable domain, with remaining parts taken from reference TRBV19 and TRBJ1-5, reads DGGITQSPKYLFRKEGQNVTLSCEQNLNHDAMYWYRQDPGQGLRLIYYSQIVNDFQKGDIAEGYSVSREKKESFPLTVTSAQKNPTAFYLCASSWAARDNQPQHFGDGTRLSIL.

The CDR3 here is CAISVDSRQEQPQHF. In DNA form, the CDR3 reads TGTGCCATCAGTGTTGACAGCCGACAAGAACAGCCCCAGCATTTT. V is TRBV10-3 and J is TRBJ1-5, with D tentatively TRBD1 (5 bases). This CDR3 comprises 15 residues. Germline V CDR1 and CDR2: ENHRY, SYGVKD. V dropped 4 bases and J dropped 7 bases, with 17 bases sitting between them.

This chain connects TRBV5-6 to TRBJ1-3; the match to TRBD1 covers 7 bases. The CDR3 covers 15 residues. Germline V gene sequence: CDR1 SGHDT, CDR2 YYEEEE. Trimming at V came to 5 bases and at J to 2 bases, leaving 7 bases not matched to a gene. CDR3 nucleotide sequence: TGTGCCAGCAGTTTCTCCGGGACAGCTGGAAACACCATATATTTT. Translated, it gives CASSFSGTAGNTIYF.

This chain links TRBV7-6 with TRBJ2-5, with 8 bases lining up with TRBD1. The DNA end is a closer match to TRBJ2-7, so the J assignment may be wrong. CDR1 SGHVS and CDR2 FNYEAQ come from the germline V gene. The CDR3 totals 16 residues. CDR3 region: CASSQGAEGTSYEQYF. The CDR3, as DNA: TGTGCCAGCAGCCAGGGGGCCGAGGGTACTTCCTACGAGCAGTACTTC.

The chain joins TRBV5-1 to TRBJ2-7, with unresolved D. Germline-derived CDR1 and CDR2 are SGHRS and YFSETQ. V shed 0 bases and J shed 1 base, with 5 bases lying between them. The length of the CDR3 is 13 residues. The CDR3 nucleotides read TGCGCCAGCAGCTTGGACCAGTCCTACGAGCAGTACTTC. Protein product: CASSLDQSYEQYF.

This chain uses TRBV25-1 with TRBJ2-3; a weak D match, TRBD2 (5 bases). This CDR3 spans 14 amino acids. Germline V gene lookup returns CDR1 MGHDK and CDR2 SYGVNS. V was pared by 0 bases and J by 1 base, with 5 bases between. CDR3 residues: CASSEYGGTDTQYF. DNA of the CDR3: TGTGCCAGCAGTGAATACGGGGGCACAGATACGCAGTATTTT.

The chain uses TRBV25-1 and TRBJ2-4; 8 bases fit TRBD1. CDR1 is MGHDK, CDR2 SYGVNS, per germline. The CDR3 loop spans 16 amino acids. The V segment lost 2 bases and the J segment 2 bases; nucleotides outside the gene matches: 5. The CDR3 DNA is TGTGCCAGCAGTGAAGCAGGACAGGGATCCAAAAACATTCAGTACTTC. Protein: CASSEAGQGSKNIQYF.